Listed here are 20 T cell receptor beta chains from one sample, sequenced in a study of T cell clonality in common variable immunodeficiency. Clones were sequenced by immunoSEQ multiplex PCR, and TCRdb holds only the in-frame ones, with some missing. This sample has 35,000 to 45,000 clones, each found more than once. The source material was peripheral blood mononuclear cells. Source of these receptors: a person aged 18 to 75 in good health.

Turning to this clone: The CDR3 is cut off 3 residues early in the read; its end comes from the germline J gene. The V call is TRBV13, the J call TRBJ2-5, with TRBD2 identical over 14 bases. The V gene end was trimmed by 5 bases and the J gene end by 7 bases; junction bases not matched to a gene: 12. The germline gives CDR1 PRHDT, CDR2 FYEKMQ (reference sequence). The CDR3 covers 17 residues. The covered CDR3 bases are TGTGCCAGCAGCCCGGGGACTAGCGGGGGATTACTTGGGACC. The encoded protein is CASSPGTSGGLLGT. The complete CDR3 reads CASSPGTSGGLLGTQYF. Together with reference TRBV13 and TRBJ2-5, the CDR3 gives the full variable domain: AAGVIQSPRHLIKEKRETATLKCYPIPRHDTVYWYQQGPGQDPQFLISFYEKMQSDKGSIPDRFSAQQFSDYHSELNMSSLELGDSALYFCASSPGTSGGLLGTQYFGPGTRLLVL.

This clone came up many times. The read terminates 3 residues ahead of where the CDR3 ends, so the germline J gene completes it. The V gene is TRBV5-1, the J gene TRBJ2-3; a possible D gene is TRBD2 (6 bases). Germline V CDR1 and CDR2: SGHRS, YFSETQ. CDR3 size: 15 residues. V lost 6 bases and J 3 bases, leaving 17 bases between the germline ends. CDR3 bases read: TGCGCCAGCACCGACGGAGGGCCGAGGACAGATACG. Translating gives CASTDGGPRTDT. The full CDR3 protein is CASTDGGPRTDTQYF.

At least ten counts were recorded for this clone. CDR3 sequence: CASSPVGVNYGYTF. Partial CDR3 DNA: TGTGCCAGCAGCCCGGTAGGGGTAAACTATGGC. J is TRBJ1-2 and V is TRBV11-2, with D possibly TRBD1 on 5 matching bases. The sequenced fragment ends 3 residues before the CDR3 boundary, so the rest is inferred from the germline J gene. The CDR3 covers 14 residues. The germline gives CDR1 SGHAT, CDR2 FQNNGV. Trimming removed 5 bases from V and 2 bases from J, with 12 bases in between.

This clone was seen at least ten times. Read sequence stops 3 residues before the CDR3 end, and the germline J gene provides the missing end. The chain uses TRBV19 and TRBJ1-1; 7 positions agree with TRBD1. Germline CDR1 reads LNHDA; CDR2 reads SQIVND (reference sequence). This CDR3 region has 14 residues. The V gene end was trimmed by 5 bases and the J gene end by 5 bases; junction bases not matched to a gene: 8. The CDR3: CASSRQGDRTEAFF. The DNA read from the CDR3 is TGTGCCAGTAGTCGTCAGGGGGATCGGACTGAA.

Notes on this clone: The read finishes 3 residues shy of the CDR3 end, and the germline J gene is used to complete it. The chain uses TRBV19 and TRBJ2-7; D unclear. V lost 4 bases, J lost 2 bases, and 9 bases lay in between. Germline CDR1 is LNHDA and CDR2 is SQIVND (reference sequence). The CDR3 sequence is 13 residues long. The CDR3 bases that were read are TGTGCCAGTAGTAGGGCTCAGACCTACGAG. Its protein product is CASSRAQTYE. The entire CDR3 protein reads CASSRAQTYEQYF.

This clone appeared many times. The read ends 3 residues shy of where the CDR3 ends; the end is completed using the germline J gene. The chain joins TRBV20-1 to TRBJ2-7, with 8 bases aligning to TRBD2. CDR1 DFQATT and CDR2 SNEGSKA come from the germline V gene (reference sequence). CDR3 length equals 14 residues. J lost 2 bases, V lost 0 bases, and 3 bases had no gene match. CDR3 DNA (partial): TGCAGTGCTAGAGATCCCGGGGGGGCCTACGAG. This gives the protein CSARDPGGAYE. The full CDR3 is CSARDPGGAYEQYF.

In this sample, this clone turned up many times. From the germline J gene comes the end of the CDR3, since the read stops 3 residues before it. The chain carries TRBV5-1 and TRBJ2-5, with TRBD1 matching over 10 bases. Trimming at V came to 0 bases and at J to 5 bases, leaving 1 base not matched to a gene. The CDR3 length is 14 residues. Looked up from germline, CDR1 is SGHRS and CDR2 is YFSETQ. The DNA read from the CDR3 is TGCGCCAGCAGCTTGGGACAGGGGGCGGAGACC. Protein: CASSLGQGAET. The whole CDR3 is CASSLGQGAETQYF.

Here the CDR3 reads CASSLVAATNEKLFF. CDR3 bases read: TGTGCCAGCAGCTTAGTGGCAGCAACTAATGAAAAA. The chain uses TRBV7-8 and TRBJ1-4; D call uncertain. The DNA ends 3 residues before the CDR3 does, and the rest of the CDR3 is filled in from the germline J gene. The V gene lost 1 base and the J gene lost 0 bases, with 6 bases spanning the gap. The CDR3 has 15 amino acids. CDR1 SGHVS and CDR2 FQNEAQ come from the germline V gene.

This clone was counted ten times or more. The CDR3 end lies 3 residues beyond the end of the read and is filled in from the germline J gene. The rearrangement joins TRBV19 to TRBJ1-2; 9 bases align to TRBD1. V lost 5 bases, J lost 2 bases, and 12 bases stayed unmatched. Germline assignment: CDR1 LNHDA and CDR2 SQIVND (reference sequence). The CDR3 runs 17 residues. Incomplete CDR3 DNA: TGTGCCAGTAGTGCTCAACTCCCCGGGACAGGGAACTATGGC. Its protein product is CASSAQLPGTGNYG. The CDR3, in full, reads CASSAQLPGTGNYGYTF.

Many counts were recorded for this clone. The CDR3 loop reads CSLKAGFFQETQYF. The CDR3 bases that were read are TGCAGTCTAAAGGCGGGATTCTTCCAAGAGACC. J is TRBJ2-5 and V is TRBV20-1, with a weak D call TRBD2 (6 bases). Sequencing ends 3 residues short of the CDR3 end; the germline J gene provides the rest. CDR3 length: 14 residues. Trimming left V 8 bases short and J 1 base short, with 17 bases between. CDR1 DFQATT and CDR2 SNEGSKA come from the germline V gene (reference sequence).

At least ten counts were recorded for this clone. The read ends 3 residues early relative to the CDR3; the germline J gene fills the gap. The rearrangement uses TRBV7-3 and TRBJ1-2; 8 bases are a match to TRBD1. The length of the CDR3 is 14 residues. CDR1 is SGHTA and CDR2 is FQGTGA in the germline V gene. V shed 5 bases and J 4 bases; nucleotides not matched to a gene: 6. The part of the CDR3 DNA that was read is TGTGCCAGCAGCCCAGGACAGGGACCCTATGGC. It is translated as CASSPGQGPYG. The CDR3 as a whole reads CASSPGQGPYGYTF.

This clone was found many times. The CDR3 goes on 3 residues after the read ends, and that part is filled in from the germline J gene. The rearrangement links TRBV6-2 or TRBV6-3 to TRBJ1-3; 7 bases line up with TRBD1. The germline CDR1 and CDR2 sequences are MNHEY and SVGEGT. V shed 8 bases, J shed 5 bases, and the junction held 12 bases outside the gene matches. The CDR3 totals 15 residues. CDR3 region: CASGPLDRDRNTIYF. CDR3 DNA (partial): TGTGCCAGCGGACCCCTCGACAGGGACAGAAACACC.

This clone appeared many times. The CDR3 end falls 3 residues outside the read, so it is completed with the germline J gene. V usage is TRBV18 and J usage is TRBJ2-2, with D possibly matching TRBD1 (6 bases). The germline V gene has CDR1 KGHSH and CDR2 LQKENI. Trimming removed 5 bases from V and 2 bases from J, with 9 bases in between. This CDR3 region has 14 residues. Incomplete CDR3 DNA: TGTGCCAGCTCAACCGGGACAAACACCGGGGAG. Residues: CASSTGTNTGE. The complete CDR3 sequence is CASSTGTNTGELFF.

This clone has a count of ten or more. CDR3 residues: CSVEDFGLAGGDTQYF. The CDR3 bases that were read are TGCAGCGTTGAAGATTTCGGATTAGCGGGGGGAGATACG. The chain carries TRBV29-1 and TRBJ2-3; TRBD2 aligns across 10 bases. The sequenced fragment ends 3 residues before the CDR3 boundary, so the rest is inferred from the germline J gene. Trimming at V came to 0 bases and at J to 5 bases, leaving 8 bases not matched to a gene. This CDR3 is 16 amino acids long. The V gene's germline CDR1 is SQVTM and CDR2 ANQGSEA.

This clone has ten or more counts. The CDR3 goes on 3 residues after the read ends, and that part is filled in from the germline J gene. The chain recombines TRBV4-2 with TRBJ2-3; D ambiguous. Germline V gives CDR1 LGHNA, CDR2 YNFKEQ. V was clipped by 0 bases and J by 0 bases, with 10 bases between them. The CDR3 runs to 16 residues. CDR3 sequence reads: CASSQEAAPSTDTQYF. Incomplete CDR3 DNA: TGTGCCAGCAGCCAAGAGGCGGCACCTAGCACAGATACG.

This clone was seen ten or more times. The CDR3 is cut off 3 residues early in the read; its end comes from the germline J gene. The chain combines TRBV5-1 with TRBJ2-5; TRBD1 or TRBD2 may be the D gene (5 bases each). V was cut by 2 bases and J by 1 base, with 12 bases left in between. The length of the CDR3 is 15 residues. Germline loops: CDR1 SGHRS, CDR2 YFSETQ. CDR3 bases read: TGCGCCAGCAGCTTTAACCCGAGGGGCCAAGAGACC. Its translation is CASSFNPRGQET. The whole CDR3 is CASSFNPRGQETQYF.

In this sample, this clone turned up many times. The CDR3 end falls 3 residues outside the read, so it is completed with the germline J gene. The chain employs TRBV12-3 or TRBV12-4 and TRBJ2-1, with 7 bases matching TRBD1. This CDR3 spans 16 amino acids. V lost 6 bases and J lost 0; bases outside the gene matches: 8. CDR3 DNA (partial): TGTGCCAGCAGCGACAGGGAAGGGAGCTCCTACAATGAG. Translating gives CASSDREGSSYNE. The entire CDR3 protein reads CASSDREGSSYNEQFF.

This clone was counted between two and nine times. The read terminates 3 residues ahead of where the CDR3 ends, so the germline J gene completes it. The chain recombines TRBV6-4 with TRBJ1-2; 8 bases fit TRBD1. Germline V gene lookup returns CDR1 MRHNA and CDR2 SNTAGT. CDR3 size: 15 residues. Germline trimming cut 4 bases from V and 6 bases from J; bases unmatched to any gene: 10. CDR3 in amino acids: CASSAGQGQGHGYTF. The sequenced part of the CDR3 DNA is TGTGCCAGCAGTGCTGGACAGGGCCAGGGTCATGGC.

In this sample, this clone turned up a few times. The read ends 3 residues shy of where the CDR3 ends; the end is completed using the germline J gene. The chain is built from TRBV11-1 and TRBJ2-2; D unclear. V lost 5 bases and J 5 bases, leaving 3 bases between the germline ends. The CDR3 contains 11 residues. Germline CDR1 reads SGHAT; CDR2 reads FQDESV (reference sequence). The CDR3 spells CASSQTGELFF. The covered CDR3 bases are TGTGCCAGCAGCCAAACCGGGGAG.

There are many counts of this clone. The read finishes 3 residues shy of the CDR3 end, and the germline J gene is used to complete it. The chain uses TRBV7-3 and TRBJ1-1; tentative D call: TRBD1 (5 bases). Germline V gene sequence: CDR1 SGHTA, CDR2 FQGTGA. This CDR3 is 15 amino acids long. Trimming cost V 3 bases and J 0 bases, with 11 bases left between them. CDR3 bases read: TGTGCCAGCAGCTTTAATATGGGGCTGAACACTGAA. It encodes CASSFNMGLNTE. Given in full, the CDR3 is CASSFNMGLNTEAFF.